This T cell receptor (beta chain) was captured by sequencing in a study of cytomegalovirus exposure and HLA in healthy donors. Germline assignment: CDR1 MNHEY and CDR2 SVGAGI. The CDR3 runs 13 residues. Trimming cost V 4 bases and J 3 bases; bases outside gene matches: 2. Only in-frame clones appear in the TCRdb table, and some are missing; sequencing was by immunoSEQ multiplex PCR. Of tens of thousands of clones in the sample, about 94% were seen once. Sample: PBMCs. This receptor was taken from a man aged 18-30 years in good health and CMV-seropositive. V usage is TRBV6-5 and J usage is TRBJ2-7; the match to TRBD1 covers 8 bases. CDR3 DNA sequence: TGTGCCAGCAGTTCCGACAGGGGCTACGAGCAGTACTTC. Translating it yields CASSSDRGYEQYF.